Listed below are T cell receptor beta chains from one sample, sequenced in a study of human T cells and chemical hapten exposure. MiXCR was run by TCRdb on the RACE reads, yielding one entry per CDR3 protein. The sample includes 380,000 or so distinct CDR3 sequences, about 5.4% of them seen just once. The sequences come from whole blood, collected in connection with sensitization to the hapten diphenylcyclopropenone (DPC). The source is a woman aged 18-29 years with alopecia areata. Some clones in this sample may be carry-over from other donors' samples. Each CDR3 is given with its conserved first and last residue. The D gene is left open where the match is weak. Size values are once, few and many counts, or a class for expanded clones, and some rows have none.

V: TRBV6-1; length: 11; J: TRBJ1-2; D: -; size: many; DNA: TGTGCCAGCAGTAATAACTATGGCTACACCTTC; CDR3: CASSNNYGYTF
V: TRBV5-4; length: 15; J: TRBJ1-6; D: -; size: few; DNA: TGTGCCAGCAGCTTGATGGAATCGGCTAGTTCACCCCTCCACTTT; CDR3: CASSLMESASSPLHF
V: TRBV6-2/TRBV6-3; length: 13; J: TRBJ2-5; D: -; size: many; DNA: TGTGCCAGCAGTTCCGCGACCCAAGAGACCCAGTACTTC; CDR3: CASSSATQETQYF
V: TRBV7-9; length: 14; J: TRBJ1-4; D: -; size: few; DNA: TGTGCCAGCAGCTTAATGGAACAAGTAGAAAAACTGTTTTTT; CDR3: CASSLMEQVEKLFF
V: TRBV6-6; length: 16; J: TRBJ2-6; D: -; size: -; DNA: TGTGCCAGCAGTGACTCCCTAATCTCTGGGGCCAACGTCCTGACTTTC; CDR3: CASSDSLISGANVLTF
V: TRBV15; length: 15; J: TRBJ1-4; D: -; size: few; DNA: TGTGCCACCAGCAGACAGGCTGCAACTAATGAAAAACTGTTTTTT; CDR3: CATSRQAATNEKLFF
V: TRBV9; length: 14; J: TRBJ1-4; D: -; size: many; DNA: TGTGCCAGCAGCGTCGGGGGCTTGAATGAAAAACTGTTTTTT; CDR3: CASSVGGLNEKLFF
V: TRBV10-3; length: 14; J: TRBJ2-2; D: -; size: few; DNA: TGTGCCATCAGTGAGTCGTTGGGCACCGGGGAGCTGTTTTTT; CDR3: CAISESLGTGELFF
V: TRBV11-2; length: 15; J: TRBJ2-5; D: -; size: -; DNA: TGTGCCAGCAGCTCATGGGGGGCCCCCCAAGAGACCCAGTACTTC; CDR3: CASSSWGAPQETQYF
V: TRBV6-2/TRBV6-3; length: 14; J: TRBJ2-1; D: -; size: many; DNA: TGTGCCAGCAGTTTGTGGGGCATCAACAATGAGCAGTTCTTC; CDR3: CASSLWGINNEQFF
V: TRBV10-3; length: 14; J: TRBJ2-3; D: TRBD2; size: many; DNA: TGTGCCATCACCAGCGGGACCTCCACAGATACGCAGTATTTT; CDR3: CAITSGTSTDTQYF
V: TRBV18; length: 11; J: TRBJ1-4; D: -; size: many; DNA: TGTGCCAGCTCGGAGTCAGGCAAACTGTTTTTT; CDR3: CASSESGKLFF
V: TRBV9; length: 13; J: TRBJ2-2; D: -; size: many; DNA: TGTGCCAGCAGCTTCCGGATAGGGGGGGAGCTGTTTTTT; CDR3: CASSFRIGGELFF
V: TRBV5-6; length: 16; J: TRBJ2-1; D: -; size: few; DNA: TGTGCCAGCAGCATCAGAACAGGGAGCTCCTACAATGAGCAGTTCTTC; CDR3: CASSIRTGSSYNEQFF
V: TRBV23-1; length: 17; J: TRBJ2-5; D: TRBD2; size: -; DNA: TGCGCCAGCAGTCCCGGGATCGCGGGGGAGAACCAAGAGACCCAGTACTTC; CDR3: CASSPGIAGENQETQYF
V: TRBV25-1; length: 15; J: TRBJ1-4; D: -; size: few; DNA: TGTGCCAGCAGTGAATATATGGGTGATCGAGAAAAACTGTTTTTT; CDR3: CASSEYMGDREKLFF
V: TRBV2; length: 14; J: TRBJ2-3; D: -; size: -; DNA: TGTGCCAGCAGCAGAGGACAATCCACAGATACGCAGTATTTT; CDR3: CASSRGQSTDTQYF
V: TRBV18; length: 16; J: TRBJ2-3; D: -; size: -; DNA: TGTGCCAGCTCAACTCGACAGATCTCAAGCACAGATACGCAGTATTTT; CDR3: CASSTRQISSTDTQYF
V: TRBV20-1; length: 16; J: TRBJ2-1; D: -; size: few; DNA: TGCAGTGCTAGAGATCCCCAGGGACCAACACCCAATGAGCAGTTCTTC; CDR3: CSARDPQGPTPNEQFF
V: TRBV29-1; length: 11; J: TRBJ2-3; D: -; size: few; DNA: TGCAGCGTTGCTCGACCAGATACGCAGTATTTT; CDR3: CSVARPDTQYF
V: TRBV4-2; length: 16; J: TRBJ2-3; D: TRBD1; size: few; DNA: TGTGCCAGCAGCCAAGATGACAGGGGGACTCTTGATACGCAGTATTTT; CDR3: CASSQDDRGTLDTQYF
V: TRBV10-3; length: 14; J: TRBJ2-2; D: TRBD2; size: -; DNA: TGTGCCATCTTAACGGGGGGAACTGGCGGGGAGCTGTTTTTT; CDR3: CAILTGGTGGELFF
V: TRBV5-1; length: 16; J: TRBJ2-5; D: TRBD2; size: many; DNA: TGCGCCAGCAGCCCCACTAGCGGGGGGGCCGGGGAGACCCAGTACTTC; CDR3: CASSPTSGGAGETQYF
V: TRBV3-1; length: 18; J: TRBJ2-5; D: TRBD2; size: many; DNA: TGTGCCAGCAGCCAGGACGTCACTAGCGGGGGCCCCCAAGAGACCCAGTACTTC; CDR3: CASSQDVTSGGPQETQYF
V: TRBV29-1; length: 14; J: TRBJ1-3; D: TRBD1; size: -; DNA: TGCAGCGTCGAAACAGGGGGCGTTGGAAACACCATATATTTT; CDR3: CSVETGGVGNTIYF
V: TRBV18; length: 14; J: TRBJ2-7; D: -; size: many; DNA: TGTGCCAGCTCACCGCCCGGGACACCCTACGAGCAGTACTTC; CDR3: CASSPPGTPYEQYF
V: TRBV29-1; length: 12; J: TRBJ2-7; D: -; size: -; DNA: TGCAGCGTTTGGGGGGCGGAATACGAGCAGTACTTC; CDR3: CSVWGAEYEQYF
V: TRBV7-9; length: 15; J: TRBJ2-5; D: -; size: few; DNA: TGTGCCAGCAGCCCCCCCGGGTTGGATTCAGAGACCCAGTACTTC; CDR3: CASSPPGLDSETQYF
V: TRBV5-1; length: 14; J: TRBJ1-1; D: -; size: -; DNA: TGCGCCAGCAGCTTGGGCGCGACCGTGGAGGCGGCTTTCTTT; CDR3: CASSLGATVEAAFF
V: TRBV12-3/TRBV12-4; length: 14; J: TRBJ2-5; D: TRBD1; size: -; DNA: TGTGCCAGCAGTTTGACAGGGCTCCAAGAGACCCAGTACTTC; CDR3: CASSLTGLQETQYF
V: TRBV10-3; length: 12; J: TRBJ2-7; D: -; size: many; DNA: TGTGCCATCACTTCAGCTACCTACGAGCAGTACTTC; CDR3: CAITSATYEQYF
V: TRBV6-1; length: 14; J: TRBJ2-6; D: -; size: -; DNA: TGTGCCGCGTCGTTGGGCTTTGGGGCCAACGTCCTGACTTTC; CDR3: CAASLGFGANVLTF